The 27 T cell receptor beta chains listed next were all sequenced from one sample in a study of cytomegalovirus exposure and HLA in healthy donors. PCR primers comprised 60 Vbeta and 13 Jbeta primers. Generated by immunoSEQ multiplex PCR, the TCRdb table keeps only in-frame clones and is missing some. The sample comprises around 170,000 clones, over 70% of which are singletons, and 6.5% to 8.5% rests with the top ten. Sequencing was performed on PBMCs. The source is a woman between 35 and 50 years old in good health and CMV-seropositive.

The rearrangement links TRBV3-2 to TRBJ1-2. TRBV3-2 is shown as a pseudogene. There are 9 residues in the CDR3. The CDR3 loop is CARRGSRTF. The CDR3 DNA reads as TGTGCCCGACGAGGGAGTCGCACCTTC.

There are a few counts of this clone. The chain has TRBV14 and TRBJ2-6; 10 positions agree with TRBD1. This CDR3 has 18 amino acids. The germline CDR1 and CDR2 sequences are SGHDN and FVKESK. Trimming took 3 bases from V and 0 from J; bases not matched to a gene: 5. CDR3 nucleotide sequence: TGTGCCAGCAGCCAGAGGACAGGGGGGATCTCTGGGGCCAACGTCCTGACTTTC. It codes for CASSQRTGGISGANVLTF.

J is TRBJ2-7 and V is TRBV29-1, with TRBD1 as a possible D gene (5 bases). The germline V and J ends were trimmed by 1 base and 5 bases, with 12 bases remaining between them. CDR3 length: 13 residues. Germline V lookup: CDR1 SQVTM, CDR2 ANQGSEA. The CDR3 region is CSVEGYQGNEQYF. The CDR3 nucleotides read TGCAGCGTTGAAGGATACCAGGGTAACGAGCAGTACTTC.

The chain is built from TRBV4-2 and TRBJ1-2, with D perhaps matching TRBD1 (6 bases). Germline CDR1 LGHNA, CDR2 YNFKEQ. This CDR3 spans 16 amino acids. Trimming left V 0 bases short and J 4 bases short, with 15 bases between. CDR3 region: CASSQDRGAFSYGYTF. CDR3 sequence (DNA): TGTGCCAGCAGCCAAGATCGGGGGGCATTCAGCTATGGCTACACCTTC.

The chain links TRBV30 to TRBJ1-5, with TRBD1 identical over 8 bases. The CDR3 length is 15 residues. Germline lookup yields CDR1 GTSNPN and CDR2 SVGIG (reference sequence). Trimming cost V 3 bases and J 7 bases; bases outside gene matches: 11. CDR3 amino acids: CAWSRLQGGGQPQHF. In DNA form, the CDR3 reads TGTGCCTGGAGCCGTTTACAGGGGGGGGGACAGCCCCAGCATTTT. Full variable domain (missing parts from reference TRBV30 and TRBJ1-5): SQTIHQWPATLVQPVGSPLSLECTVEGTSNPNLYWYRQAAGRGLQLLFYSVGIGQISSEVPQNLSASRPQDRQFILSSKKLLLSDSGFYLCAWSRLQGGGQPQHFGDGTRLSIL.

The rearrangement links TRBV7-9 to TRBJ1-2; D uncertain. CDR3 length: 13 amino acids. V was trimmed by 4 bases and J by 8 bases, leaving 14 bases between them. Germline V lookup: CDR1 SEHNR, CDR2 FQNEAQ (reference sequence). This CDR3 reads CASSSPGGEGYTF. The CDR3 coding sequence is TGTGCCAGCAGCTCCCCGGGTGGAGAAGGCTACACCTTC.

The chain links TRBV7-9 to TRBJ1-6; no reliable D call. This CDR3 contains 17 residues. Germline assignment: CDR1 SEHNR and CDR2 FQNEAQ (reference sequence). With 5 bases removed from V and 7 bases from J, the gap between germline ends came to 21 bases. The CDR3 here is CASSQSGSRKVNSPLHF. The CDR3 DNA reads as TGTGCCAGCAGCCAATCCGGGTCCCGAAAAGTCAATTCACCCCTCCACTTT.

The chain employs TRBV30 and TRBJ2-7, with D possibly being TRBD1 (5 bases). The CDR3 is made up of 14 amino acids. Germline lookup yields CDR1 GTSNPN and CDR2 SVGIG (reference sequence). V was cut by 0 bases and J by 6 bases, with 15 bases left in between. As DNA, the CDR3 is TGTGCCTGGAGTGTATCCCAGAAGGGGCGCGAGCAGTACTTC. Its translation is CAWSVSQKGREQYF.

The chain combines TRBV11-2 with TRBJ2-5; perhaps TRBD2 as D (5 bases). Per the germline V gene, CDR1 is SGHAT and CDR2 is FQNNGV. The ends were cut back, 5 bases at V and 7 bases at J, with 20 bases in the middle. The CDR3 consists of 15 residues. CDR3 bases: TGTGCCAGCAGCCAGGACCCCGGAGGTGGGCTGACCCAGTACTTC. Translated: CASSQDPGGGLTQYF.

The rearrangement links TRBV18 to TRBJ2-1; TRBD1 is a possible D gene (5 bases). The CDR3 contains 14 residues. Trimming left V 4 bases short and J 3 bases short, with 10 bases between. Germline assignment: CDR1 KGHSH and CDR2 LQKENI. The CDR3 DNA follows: TGTGCCAGCTCACTTAACAGGAACTACAATGAGCAGTTCTTC. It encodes CASSLNRNYNEQFF. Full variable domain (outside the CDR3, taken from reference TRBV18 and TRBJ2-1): NAGVMQNPRHLVRRRGQEARLRCSPMKGHSHVYWYRQLPEEGLKFMVYLQKENIIDESGMPKERFSAEFPKEGPSILRIQQVVRGDSAAYFCASSLNRNYNEQFFGPGTRLTVL.

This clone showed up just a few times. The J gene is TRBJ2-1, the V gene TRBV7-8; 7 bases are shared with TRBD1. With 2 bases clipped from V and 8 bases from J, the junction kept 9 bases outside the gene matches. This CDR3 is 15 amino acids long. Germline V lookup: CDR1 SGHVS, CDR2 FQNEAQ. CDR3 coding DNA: TGTGCCAGCAGCTTAAGTTGGGGACAGAAGGATGAGCAGTTCTTC. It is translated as CASSLSWGQKDEQFF.

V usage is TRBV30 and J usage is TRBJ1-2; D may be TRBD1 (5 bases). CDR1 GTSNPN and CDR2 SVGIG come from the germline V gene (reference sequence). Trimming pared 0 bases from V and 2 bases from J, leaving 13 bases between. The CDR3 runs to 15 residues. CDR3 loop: CAWSVGADINYGYTF. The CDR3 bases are TGTGCCTGGAGTGTTGGGGCAGACATCAACTATGGCTACACCTTC. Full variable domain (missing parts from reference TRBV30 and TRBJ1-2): SQTIHQWPATLVQPVGSPLSLECTVEGTSNPNLYWYRQAAGRGLQLLFYSVGIGQISSEVPQNLSASRPQDRQFILSSKKLLLSDSGFYLCAWSVGADINYGYTFGSGTRLTVV.

CDR3: CASEGVGNTIYF. CDR3 bases: TGTGCAAGCGAGGGGGTTGGAAACACCATATATTTT. The rearrangement links TRBV2 to TRBJ1-3, with D perhaps TRBD1 (6 bases). CDR1 is SNHLY and CDR2 is FYNNEI in the germline V gene. There are 12 residues in the CDR3.

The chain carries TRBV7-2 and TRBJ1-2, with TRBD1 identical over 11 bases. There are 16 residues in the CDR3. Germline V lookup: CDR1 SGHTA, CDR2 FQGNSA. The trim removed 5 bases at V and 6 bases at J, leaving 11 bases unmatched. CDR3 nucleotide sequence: TGTGCCAGCAGCACCCGGGACAGGGGGTCTCTCGATGGCTACACCTTC. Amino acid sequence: CASSTRDRGSLDGYTF.

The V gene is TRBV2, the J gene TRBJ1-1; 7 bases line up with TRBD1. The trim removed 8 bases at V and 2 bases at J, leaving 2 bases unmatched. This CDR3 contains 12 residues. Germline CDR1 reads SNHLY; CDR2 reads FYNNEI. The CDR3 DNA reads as TGTGCCAGCCGGGACAGCAACACTGAAGCTTTCTTT. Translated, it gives CASRDSNTEAFF.

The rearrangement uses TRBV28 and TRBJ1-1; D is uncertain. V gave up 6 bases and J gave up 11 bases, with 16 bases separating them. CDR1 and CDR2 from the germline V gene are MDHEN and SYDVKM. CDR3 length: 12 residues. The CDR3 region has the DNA TGTGCCAGCAGCTCCCGGGAACCCAGGGCTTTCTTT. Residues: CASSSREPRAFF.

The CDR3 loop is CASSPGPLGAFF. CDR3 coding DNA: TGTGCCAGCAGCCCAGGGCCCCTGGGAGCTTTCTTT. The rearrangement links TRBV14 to TRBJ1-1; possibly TRBD1 for D (5 bases). The V gene's germline CDR1 is SGHDN and CDR2 FVKESK. CDR3 size: 12 residues. With 4 bases removed from V and 10 bases from J, the gap between germline ends came to 13 bases.

This CDR3 reads CASSETTGYSNQPQHF. For the CDR3, the DNA is TGTGCCAGCAGTGAAACTACAGGGTATAGCAATCAGCCCCAGCATTTT. This rearrangement joins TRBV6-1 to TRBJ1-5, with a tentative D call TRBD1 (6 bases). Per germline, CDR1 MNHNS and CDR2 SASEGT. Trimming cost V 2 bases and J 0 bases, with 11 bases left between them. The CDR3 runs 16 residues.

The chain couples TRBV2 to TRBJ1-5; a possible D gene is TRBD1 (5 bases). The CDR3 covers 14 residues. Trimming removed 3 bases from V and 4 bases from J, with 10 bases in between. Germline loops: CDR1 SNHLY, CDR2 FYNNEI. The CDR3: CASSDRTPNQPQHF. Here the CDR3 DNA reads TGTGCCAGCAGTGATAGGACACCGAATCAGCCCCAGCATTTT.

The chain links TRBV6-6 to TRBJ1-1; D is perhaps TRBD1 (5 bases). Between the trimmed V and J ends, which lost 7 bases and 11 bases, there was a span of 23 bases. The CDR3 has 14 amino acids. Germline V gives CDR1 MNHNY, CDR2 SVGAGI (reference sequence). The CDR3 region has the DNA TGTGCCAGCAAGTTGGGAGGGGACGACCGGCGGGCTTTCTTT. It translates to CASKLGGDDRRAFF.

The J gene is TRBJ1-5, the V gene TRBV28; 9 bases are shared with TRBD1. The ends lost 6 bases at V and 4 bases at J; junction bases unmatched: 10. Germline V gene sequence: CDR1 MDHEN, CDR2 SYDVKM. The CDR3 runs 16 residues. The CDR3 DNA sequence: TGTGCCAGCAGATCGACAGGGGGTATTGGAAATCAGCCCCAGCATTTT. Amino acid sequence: CASRSTGGIGNQPQHF.

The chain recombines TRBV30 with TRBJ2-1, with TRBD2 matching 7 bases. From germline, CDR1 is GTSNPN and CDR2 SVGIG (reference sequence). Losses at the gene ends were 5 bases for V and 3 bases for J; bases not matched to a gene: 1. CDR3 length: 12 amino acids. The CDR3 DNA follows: TGTGCCTGGGGGGGGGACTACAATGAGCAGTTCTTC. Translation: CAWGGDYNEQFF.

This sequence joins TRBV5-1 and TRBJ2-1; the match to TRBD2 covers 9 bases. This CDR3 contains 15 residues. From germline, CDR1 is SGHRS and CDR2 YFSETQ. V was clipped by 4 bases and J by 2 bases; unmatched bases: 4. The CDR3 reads CASSPSGGPYNEQFF. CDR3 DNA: TGCGCCAGCAGCCCGAGCGGGGGGCCCTACAATGAGCAGTTCTTC.

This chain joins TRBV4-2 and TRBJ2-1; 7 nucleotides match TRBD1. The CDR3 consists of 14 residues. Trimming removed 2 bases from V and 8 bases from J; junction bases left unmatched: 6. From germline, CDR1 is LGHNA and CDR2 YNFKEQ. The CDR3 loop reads CASSQIQGTDEQFF. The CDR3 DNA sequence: TGTGCCAGCAGCCAAATACAGGGGACCGATGAGCAGTTCTTC.

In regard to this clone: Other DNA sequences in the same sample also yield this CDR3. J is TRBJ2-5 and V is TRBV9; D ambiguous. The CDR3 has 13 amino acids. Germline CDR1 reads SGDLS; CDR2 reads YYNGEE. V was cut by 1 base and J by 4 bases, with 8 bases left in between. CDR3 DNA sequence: TGTGCCAGCAGCGTATCAAGAGGAGAGACCCAGTACTTC. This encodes CASSVSRGETQYF.

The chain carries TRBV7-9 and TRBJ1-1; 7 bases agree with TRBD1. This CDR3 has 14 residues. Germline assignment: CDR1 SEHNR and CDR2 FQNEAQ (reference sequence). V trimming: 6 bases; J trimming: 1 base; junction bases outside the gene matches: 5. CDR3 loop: CASSRGQPNTEAFF. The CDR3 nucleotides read TGTGCCAGCAGTAGGGGACAGCCGAACACTGAAGCTTTCTTT.

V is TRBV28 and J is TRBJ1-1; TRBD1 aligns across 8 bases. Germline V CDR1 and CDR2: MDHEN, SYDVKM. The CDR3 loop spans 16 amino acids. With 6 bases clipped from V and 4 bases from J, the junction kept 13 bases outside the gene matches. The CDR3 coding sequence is TGTGCCAGCAGATCCGCCGGGCAGGGGGCGTTCACTGAAGCTTTCTTT. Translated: CASRSAGQGAFTEAFF. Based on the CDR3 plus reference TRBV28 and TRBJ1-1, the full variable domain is DVKVTQSSRYLVKRTGEKVFLECVQDMDHENMFWYRQDPGLGLRLIYFSYDVKMKEKGDIPEGYSVSREKKERFSLILESASTNQTSMYLCASRSAGQGAFTEAFFGQGTRLTVV.